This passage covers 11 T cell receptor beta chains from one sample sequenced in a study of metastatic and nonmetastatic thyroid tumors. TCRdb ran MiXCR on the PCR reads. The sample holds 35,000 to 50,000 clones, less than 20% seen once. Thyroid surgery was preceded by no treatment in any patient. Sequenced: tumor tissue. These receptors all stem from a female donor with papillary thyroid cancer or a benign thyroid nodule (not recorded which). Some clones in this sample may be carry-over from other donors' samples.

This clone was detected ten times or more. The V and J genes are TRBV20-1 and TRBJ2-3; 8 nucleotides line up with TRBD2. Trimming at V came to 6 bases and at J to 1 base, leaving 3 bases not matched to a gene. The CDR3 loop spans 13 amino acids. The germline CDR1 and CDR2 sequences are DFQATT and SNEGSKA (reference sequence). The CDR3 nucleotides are TGCAGTGCACAGACTAGCGGCACAGATACGCAGTATTTT. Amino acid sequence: CSAQTSGTDTQYF.

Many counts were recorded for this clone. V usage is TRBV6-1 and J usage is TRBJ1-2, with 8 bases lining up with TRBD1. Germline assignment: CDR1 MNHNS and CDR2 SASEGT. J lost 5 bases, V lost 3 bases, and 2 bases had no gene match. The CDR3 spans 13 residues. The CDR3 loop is CASSDRTGYGYTF. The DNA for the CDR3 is TGTGCCAGCAGTGATCGGACAGGGTATGGCTACACCTTC.

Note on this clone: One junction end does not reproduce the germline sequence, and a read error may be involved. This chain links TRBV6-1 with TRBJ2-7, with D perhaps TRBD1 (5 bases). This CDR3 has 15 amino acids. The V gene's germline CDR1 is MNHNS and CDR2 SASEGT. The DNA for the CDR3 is TGTGCCAGCAGTGCCCCTACAGGTGTCTCCTACGAGCATTACTTC. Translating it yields CASSAPTGVSYEHYF.

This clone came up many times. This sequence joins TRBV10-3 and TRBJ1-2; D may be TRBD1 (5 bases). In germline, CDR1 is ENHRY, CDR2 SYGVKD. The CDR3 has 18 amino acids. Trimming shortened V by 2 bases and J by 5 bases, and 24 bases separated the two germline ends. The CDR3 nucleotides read TGTGCCATCAGTGAGAATCCTAACGTCGGGGGGAATACTTATGGCTACACCTTC. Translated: CAISENPNVGGNTYGYTF.

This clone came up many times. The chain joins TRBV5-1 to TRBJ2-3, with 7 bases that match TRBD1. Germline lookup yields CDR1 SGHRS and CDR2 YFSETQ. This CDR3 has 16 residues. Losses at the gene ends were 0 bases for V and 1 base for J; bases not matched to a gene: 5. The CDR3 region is CASSLAGGLRTDTQYF. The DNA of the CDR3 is TGCGCCAGCAGCTTGGCAGGGGGTCTTCGCACAGATACGCAGTATTTT.

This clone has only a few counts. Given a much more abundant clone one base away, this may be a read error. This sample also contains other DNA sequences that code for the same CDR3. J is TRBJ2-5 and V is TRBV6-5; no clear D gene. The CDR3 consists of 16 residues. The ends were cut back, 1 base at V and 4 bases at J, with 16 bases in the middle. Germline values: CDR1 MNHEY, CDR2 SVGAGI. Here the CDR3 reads CASSYFPGGKGETQYF. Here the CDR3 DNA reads TGTGCCAGCAGTTACTTTCCAGGTGGTAAGGGAGAGACCCAGTACTTC.

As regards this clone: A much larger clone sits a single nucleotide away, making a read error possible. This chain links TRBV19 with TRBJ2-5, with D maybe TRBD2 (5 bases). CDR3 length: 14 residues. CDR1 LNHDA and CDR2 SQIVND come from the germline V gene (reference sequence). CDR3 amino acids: CASSIGPGREAQYF. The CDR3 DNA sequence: TGTGCCAGTAGTATAGGTCCGGGGAGAGAGGCCCAGTACTTC.

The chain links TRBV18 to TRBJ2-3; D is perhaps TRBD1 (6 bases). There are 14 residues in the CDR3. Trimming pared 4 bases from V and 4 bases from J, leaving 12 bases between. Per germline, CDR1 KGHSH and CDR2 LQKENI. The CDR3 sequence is CASSLSGVSDTQYF. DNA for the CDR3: TGTGCCAGCTCACTTTCAGGGGTTTCAGATACGCAGTATTTT.

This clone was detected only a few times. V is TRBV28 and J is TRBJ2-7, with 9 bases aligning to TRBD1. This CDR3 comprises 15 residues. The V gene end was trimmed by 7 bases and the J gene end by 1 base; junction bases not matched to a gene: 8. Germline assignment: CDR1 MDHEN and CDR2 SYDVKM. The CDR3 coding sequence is TGTGCCAGCACCAGGACAGGGGCCCTATCCTACGAGCAGTACTTC. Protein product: CASTRTGALSYEQYF.

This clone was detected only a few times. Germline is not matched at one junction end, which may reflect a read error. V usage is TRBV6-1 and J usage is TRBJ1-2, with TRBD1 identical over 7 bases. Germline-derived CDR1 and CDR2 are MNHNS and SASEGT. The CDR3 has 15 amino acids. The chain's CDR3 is CASRPGQALQYVYTF. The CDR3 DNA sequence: TGTGCCAGCAGGCCAGGACAGGCGCTACAGTATGTCTACACCTTC.

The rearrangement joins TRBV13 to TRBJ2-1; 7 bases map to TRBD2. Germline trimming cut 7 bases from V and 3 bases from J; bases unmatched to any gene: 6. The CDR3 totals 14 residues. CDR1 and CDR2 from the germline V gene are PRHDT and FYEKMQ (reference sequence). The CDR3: CASMIAGLYNEQFF. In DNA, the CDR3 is TGTGCCAGCATGATAGCGGGCCTCTACAATGAGCAGTTCTTC.